Each of the 5 T cell receptor beta chains below was sequenced from the same sample in a study of shared clonotypes between healthy human individuals. Assay: immunoSEQ multiplex PCR; the TCRdb copy retains only in-frame clones and omits some. This table has about 960,000 clones, approximately 80% appearing once. Sequenced input: memory CD4+ T cells sorted from blood. As for subset: CD45RA-negative fraction. The source is a man aged 18 to 35 in good health.

The chain has TRBV5-5 and TRBJ1-5, with D perhaps TRBD1 (5 bases). V was shortened by 1 base and J by 0 bases, with 11 bases between the two germline ends. Germline V gives CDR1 SGHKS, CDR2 YYEKEE (reference sequence). The CDR3 is 16 amino acids. CDR3 residues: CASSLTPGGSNQPQHF. In DNA, the CDR3 is TGTGCCAGCAGCTTGACCCCCGGGGGTAGCAATCAGCCCCAGCATTTT.

The chain combines TRBV7-6 with TRBJ2-3; 10 nucleotides agree with TRBD1. The trim removed 5 bases at V and 5 bases at J, leaving 4 bases unmatched. Germline values: CDR1 SGHVS, CDR2 FNYEAQ. This CDR3 is 14 amino acids long. CDR3 protein: CASSTGQGLDTQYF. CDR3 coding DNA: TGTGCCAGCAGCACGGGACAGGGGTTAGATACGCAGTATTTT.

This chain links TRBV9 with TRBJ2-1; perhaps TRBD1 as D (6 bases). The V end lost 0 bases, the J end lost 5 bases, and 12 bases lay between the germline ends. From germline, CDR1 is SGDLS and CDR2 YYNGEE. The CDR3 sequence is 15 residues long. CDR3 sequence: CASSVGQGPHNEQFF. The DNA of the CDR3 is TGTGCCAGCAGCGTAGGCCAGGGGCCCCACAATGAGCAGTTCTTC.

The chain couples TRBV4-1 to TRBJ2-6; a weak D match, TRBD2 (7 bases). CDR3 length equals 21 residues. Trimming shortened V by 2 bases and J by 3 bases, and 26 bases separated the two germline ends. CDR1 and CDR2 (germline): MGHRA, YSYEKL. CDR3 protein: CASSQLANPGGGLGGANVLTF. The CDR3 region has the DNA TGCGCCAGCAGCCAATTGGCAAACCCGGGGGGCGGACTAGGTGGGGCCAACGTCCTGACTTTC.

This clone showed up just a few times. The genes are TRBV29-1 and TRBJ2-5; D is unresolved. Germline V lookup: CDR1 SQVTM, CDR2 ANQGSEA. V was clipped by 8 bases and J by 5 bases, with 15 bases between them. The CDR3 has 12 amino acids. The CDR3 DNA reads as TGCAGCATAAACCGGATATTCGAGACCCAGTACTTC. Its protein is CSINRIFETQYF.